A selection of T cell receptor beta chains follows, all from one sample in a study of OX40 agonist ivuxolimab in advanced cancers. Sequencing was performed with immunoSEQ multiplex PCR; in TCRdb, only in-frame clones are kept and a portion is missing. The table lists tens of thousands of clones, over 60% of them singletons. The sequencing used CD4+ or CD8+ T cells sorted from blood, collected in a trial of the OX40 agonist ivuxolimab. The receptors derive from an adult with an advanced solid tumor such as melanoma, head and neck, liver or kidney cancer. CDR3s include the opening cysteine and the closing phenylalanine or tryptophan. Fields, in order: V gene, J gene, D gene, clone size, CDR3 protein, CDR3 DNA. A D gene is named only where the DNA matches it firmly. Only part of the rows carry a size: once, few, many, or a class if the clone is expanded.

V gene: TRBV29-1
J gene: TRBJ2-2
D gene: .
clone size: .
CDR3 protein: CSVQRHSTGELFF
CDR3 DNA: TGCAGCGTTCAGCGGCACAGCACCGGGGAGCTGTTTTTT

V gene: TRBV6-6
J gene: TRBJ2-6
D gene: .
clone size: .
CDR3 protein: CAATGANVLTF
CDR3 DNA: TGTGCCGCTACAGGGGCCAACGTCCTGACTTTC

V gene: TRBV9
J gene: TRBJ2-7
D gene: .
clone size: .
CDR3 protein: CASSRDQAGEQYF
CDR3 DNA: TGTGCCAGCAGCAGGGACCAGGCGGGGGAGCAGTACTTC

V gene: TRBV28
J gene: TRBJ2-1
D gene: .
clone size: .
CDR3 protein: CASRPPQWLVGFF
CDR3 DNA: TGTGCCAGCCGCCCCCCCCAGTGGCTCGTCGGTTTCTTC

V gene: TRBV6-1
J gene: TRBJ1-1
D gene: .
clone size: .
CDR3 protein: CASSDTNYEAFF
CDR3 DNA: TGTGCCAGCAGTGATACGAATTATGAAGCTTTCTTT

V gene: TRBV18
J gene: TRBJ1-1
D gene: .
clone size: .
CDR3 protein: CASSPDTMNTEAFF
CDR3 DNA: TGTGCCAGCTCACCGGACACTATGAACACTGAAGCTTTCTTT

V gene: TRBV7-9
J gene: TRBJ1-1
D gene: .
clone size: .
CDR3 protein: CASSLSQNTEAFF
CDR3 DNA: TGTGCCAGCAGCTTAAGCCAGAACACTGAAGCTTTCTTT

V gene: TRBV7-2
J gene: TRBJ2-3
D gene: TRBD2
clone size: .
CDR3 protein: CASKRGAGEQTQYF
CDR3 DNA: TGTGCCAGCAAGCGAGGAGCGGGGGAACAAACGCAGTATTTT

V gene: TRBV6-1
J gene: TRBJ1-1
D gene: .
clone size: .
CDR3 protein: CASSDRLSYTEAFF
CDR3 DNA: TGTGCCAGCAGTGACCGGCTATCGTACACTGAAGCTTTCTTT

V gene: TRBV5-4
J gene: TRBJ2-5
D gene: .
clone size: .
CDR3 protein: CASSLVSETQYF
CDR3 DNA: TGTGCCAGCAGCTTAGTTTCGGAGACCCAGTACTTC

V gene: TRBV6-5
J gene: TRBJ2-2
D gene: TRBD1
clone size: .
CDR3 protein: CASSQDRASTGELFF
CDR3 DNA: TGTGCCAGCAGCCAGGACAGGGCTAGCACCGGGGAGCTGTTTTTT

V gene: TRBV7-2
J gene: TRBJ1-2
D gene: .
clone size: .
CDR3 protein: CASSVVVGGRGYTF
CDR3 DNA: TGTGCCAGCAGCGTCGTCGTCGGGGGGCGAGGCTACACCTTC

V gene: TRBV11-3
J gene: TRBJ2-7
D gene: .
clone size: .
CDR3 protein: CASSLGRGLHEQYF
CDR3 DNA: TGTGCCAGCAGCTTAGGGAGAGGGTTACACGAGCAGTACTTC

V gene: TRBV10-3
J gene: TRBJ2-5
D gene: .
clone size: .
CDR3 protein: CAINGGLQETQYF
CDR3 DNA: TGTGCCATCAACGGGGGCCTCCAAGAGACCCAGTACTTC

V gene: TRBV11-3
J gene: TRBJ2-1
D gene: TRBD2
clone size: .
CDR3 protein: CASSLTSGKYNEQFF
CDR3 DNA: TGTGCCAGCAGCCTGACTAGCGGGAAATACAATGAGCAGTTCTTC

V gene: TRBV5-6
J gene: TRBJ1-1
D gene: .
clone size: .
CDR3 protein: CASSLGIGVTEAFF
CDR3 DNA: TGTGCCAGCAGCTTGGGTATAGGGGTCACTGAAGCTTTCTTT

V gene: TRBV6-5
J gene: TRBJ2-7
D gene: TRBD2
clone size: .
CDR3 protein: CASTAGARYEQYF
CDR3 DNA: TGTGCCAGCACGGCGGGAGCGCGGTACGAGCAGTACTTC

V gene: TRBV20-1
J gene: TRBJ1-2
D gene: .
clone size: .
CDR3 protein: CSASLGSGYTF
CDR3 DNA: TGCAGTGCTAGCTTAGGCTCTGGCTACACCTTC

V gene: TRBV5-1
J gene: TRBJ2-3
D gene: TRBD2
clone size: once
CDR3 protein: CASTDGGFTDTQYF
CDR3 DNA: TGCGCCAGCACCGACGGGGGGTTCACAGATACGCAGTATTTT

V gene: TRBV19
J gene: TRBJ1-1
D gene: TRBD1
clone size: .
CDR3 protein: CASLEDRGSTWSTEAFF
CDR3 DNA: TGTGCCAGTCTGGAGGACAGGGGGTCAACTTGGAGCACTGAAGCTTTCTTT

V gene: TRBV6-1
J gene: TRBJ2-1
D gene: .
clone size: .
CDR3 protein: CASSGLDRNIYNEQFF
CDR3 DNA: TGTGCCAGCAGTGGGCTTGACAGGAATATCTACAATGAGCAGTTCTTC